This T cell receptor beta chain was recovered during a study of T-cell memory formation after mild COVID-19. Study overall: Across donors, TCR clusters were largely donor specific.

The germline CDR1 and CDR2 sequences are LNHNV and YYDKDF (reference sequence). This CDR3 is 14 amino acids long. V was cut by 5 bases and J by 7 bases, with 15 bases left in between. From 5'RACE with constant-segment primers came TCR alpha and TCR beta cDNA libraries that carried sample barcodes and UMIs. TCRdb called the 5' RACE reads again in MiXCR, with one record for every CDR3 protein. This sample has around 34,000 distinct CDR3 sequences, with 7.7% found just once. Findings of the study overall: CD4+ contracting clones lay mainly in CM and EM, CD8+ ones in EMRA. Several responding clones turned up in pre-infection memory, indicating that cross-reactive memory may have taken part.

This clonotype was detected many times. Its antigen is still unknown. The chain joins TRBV15 to TRBJ1-5, with D perhaps TRBD1 (6 bases). Input material: PBMCs or a T cell subset sorted from them (not recorded which). This TCR came from a man between 18 and 35 years old who had mild COVID-19 (a few samples of this study predate the infection). Cell type and time point are not known. CDR3 nucleotide sequence: TGTGCCACCAGCGGTACAGGGTCACGGCAGCCCCAGCATTTT. Its protein is CATSGTGSRQPQHF.